This entry describes one TCR beta chain. What it binds is unknown. This CDR3 has 16 amino acids. Germline V gene lookup returns CDR1 SGHTA and CDR2 FQGNSA. J lost 4 bases, V lost 2 bases, and 8 bases had no gene match. The sample comes from a study of T cell repertoires in aging, cancer and after chemotherapy. On the study more broadly: Pre- and post-chemotherapy samples were paired from glioblastoma patients treated with temozolomide-based therapy. General study results and limits: In cancer patients, declining TCR diversity with age involved lost richness and lost evenness. Rebound thymic output was suggested by rising median generation probability during chemotherapy in each cancer cohort.

TRB rearrangements spanning V, D and J were amplified using mixed TRB-A/B primers. TCRdb re-called the multiplex PCR reads with MiXCR, one entry per CDR3 protein. The data contain approximately 5,000 distinct CDR3 sequences, less than 75% of them singletons. The template was genomic DNA from peripheral blood, not RNA. The V call is TRBV7-2, the J call TRBJ2-1, with 7 bases identical to TRBD1. The TCR was taken from a human donor with a solid tumor. The specimen sequenced was blood. The CDR3 region has the DNA TGTGCCAGCAGCTTAATCTTTGACAGGGCGTACAATGAGCAGTTCTTC. This encodes CASSLIFDRAYNEQFF.